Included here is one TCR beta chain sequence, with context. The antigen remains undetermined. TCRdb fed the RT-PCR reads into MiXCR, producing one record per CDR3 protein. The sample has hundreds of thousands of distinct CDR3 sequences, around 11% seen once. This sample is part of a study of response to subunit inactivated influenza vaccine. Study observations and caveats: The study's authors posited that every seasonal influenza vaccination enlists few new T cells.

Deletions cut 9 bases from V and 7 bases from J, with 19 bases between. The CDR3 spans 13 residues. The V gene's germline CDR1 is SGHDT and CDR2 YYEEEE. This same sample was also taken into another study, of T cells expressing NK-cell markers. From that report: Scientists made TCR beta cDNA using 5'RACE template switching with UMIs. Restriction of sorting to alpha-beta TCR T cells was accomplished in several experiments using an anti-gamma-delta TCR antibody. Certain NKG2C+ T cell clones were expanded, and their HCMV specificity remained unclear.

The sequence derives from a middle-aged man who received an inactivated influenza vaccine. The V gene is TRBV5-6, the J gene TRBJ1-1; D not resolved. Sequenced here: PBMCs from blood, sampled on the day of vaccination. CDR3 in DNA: TGTGCCATGGGCCCCGGGCTCATCTGTGAAGCTTTCTTT. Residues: CAMGPGLICEAFF. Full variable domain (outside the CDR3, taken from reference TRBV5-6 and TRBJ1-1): DAGVTQSPTHLIKTRGQQVTLRCSPKSGHDTVSWYQQALGQGPQFIFQYYEEEERQRGNFPDRFSGHQFPNYSSELNVNALLLGDSALYLCAMGPGLICEAFFGQGTRLTVV.